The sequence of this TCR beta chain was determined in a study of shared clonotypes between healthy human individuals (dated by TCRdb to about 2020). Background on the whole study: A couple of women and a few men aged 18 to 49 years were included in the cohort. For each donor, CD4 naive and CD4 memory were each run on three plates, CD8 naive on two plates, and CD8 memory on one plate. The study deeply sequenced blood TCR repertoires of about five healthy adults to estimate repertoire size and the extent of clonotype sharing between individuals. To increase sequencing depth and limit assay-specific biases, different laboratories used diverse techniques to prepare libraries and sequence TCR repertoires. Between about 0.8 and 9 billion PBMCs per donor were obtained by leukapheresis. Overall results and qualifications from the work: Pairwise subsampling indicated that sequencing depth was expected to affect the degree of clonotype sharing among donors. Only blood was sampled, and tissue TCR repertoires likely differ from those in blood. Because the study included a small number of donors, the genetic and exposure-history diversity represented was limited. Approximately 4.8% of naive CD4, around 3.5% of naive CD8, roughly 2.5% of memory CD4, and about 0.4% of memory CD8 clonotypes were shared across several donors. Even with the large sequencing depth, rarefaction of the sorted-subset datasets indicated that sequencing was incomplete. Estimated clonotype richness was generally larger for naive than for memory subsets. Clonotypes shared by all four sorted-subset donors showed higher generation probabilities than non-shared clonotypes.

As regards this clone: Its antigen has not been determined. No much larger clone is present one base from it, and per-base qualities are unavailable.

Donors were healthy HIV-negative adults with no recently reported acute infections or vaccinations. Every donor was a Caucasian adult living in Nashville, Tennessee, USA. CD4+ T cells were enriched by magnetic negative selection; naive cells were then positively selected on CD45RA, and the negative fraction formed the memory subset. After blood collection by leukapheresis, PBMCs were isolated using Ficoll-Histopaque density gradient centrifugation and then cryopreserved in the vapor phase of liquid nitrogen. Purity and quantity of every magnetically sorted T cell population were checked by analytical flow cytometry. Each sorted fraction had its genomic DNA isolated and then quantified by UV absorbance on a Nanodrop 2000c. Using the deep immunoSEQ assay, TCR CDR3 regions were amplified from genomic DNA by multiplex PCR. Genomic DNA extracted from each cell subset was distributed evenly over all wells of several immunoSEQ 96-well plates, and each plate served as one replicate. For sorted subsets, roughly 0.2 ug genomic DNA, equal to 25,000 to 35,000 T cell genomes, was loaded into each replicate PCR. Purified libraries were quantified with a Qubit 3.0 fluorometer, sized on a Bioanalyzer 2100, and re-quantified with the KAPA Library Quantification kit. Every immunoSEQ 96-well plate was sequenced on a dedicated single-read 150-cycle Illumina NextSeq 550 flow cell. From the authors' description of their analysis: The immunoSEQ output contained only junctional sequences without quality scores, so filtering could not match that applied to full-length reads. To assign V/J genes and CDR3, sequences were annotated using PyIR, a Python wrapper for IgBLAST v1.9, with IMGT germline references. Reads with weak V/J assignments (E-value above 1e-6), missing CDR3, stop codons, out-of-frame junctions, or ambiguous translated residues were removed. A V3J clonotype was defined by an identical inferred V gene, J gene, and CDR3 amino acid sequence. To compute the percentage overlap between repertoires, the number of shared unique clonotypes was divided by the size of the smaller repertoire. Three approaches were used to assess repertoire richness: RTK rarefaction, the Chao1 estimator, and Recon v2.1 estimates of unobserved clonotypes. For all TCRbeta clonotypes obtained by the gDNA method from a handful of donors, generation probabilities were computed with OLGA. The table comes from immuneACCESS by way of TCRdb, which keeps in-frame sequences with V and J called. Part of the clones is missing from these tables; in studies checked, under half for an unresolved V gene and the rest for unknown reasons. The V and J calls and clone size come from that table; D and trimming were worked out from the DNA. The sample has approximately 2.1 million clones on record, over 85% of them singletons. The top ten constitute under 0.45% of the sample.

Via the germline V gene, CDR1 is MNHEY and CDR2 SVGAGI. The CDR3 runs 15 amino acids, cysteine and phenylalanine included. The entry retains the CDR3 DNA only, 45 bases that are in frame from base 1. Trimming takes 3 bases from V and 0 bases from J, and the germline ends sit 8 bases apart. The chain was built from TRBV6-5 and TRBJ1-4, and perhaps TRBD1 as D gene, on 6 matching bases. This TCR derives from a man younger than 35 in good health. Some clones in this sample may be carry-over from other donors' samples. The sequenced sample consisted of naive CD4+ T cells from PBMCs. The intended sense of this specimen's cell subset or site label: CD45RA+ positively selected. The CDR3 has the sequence CASSYEGATNEKLFF. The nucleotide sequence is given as TGTGCCAGCAGTTATGAGGGGGCAACTAATGAAAAACTGTTTTTT.